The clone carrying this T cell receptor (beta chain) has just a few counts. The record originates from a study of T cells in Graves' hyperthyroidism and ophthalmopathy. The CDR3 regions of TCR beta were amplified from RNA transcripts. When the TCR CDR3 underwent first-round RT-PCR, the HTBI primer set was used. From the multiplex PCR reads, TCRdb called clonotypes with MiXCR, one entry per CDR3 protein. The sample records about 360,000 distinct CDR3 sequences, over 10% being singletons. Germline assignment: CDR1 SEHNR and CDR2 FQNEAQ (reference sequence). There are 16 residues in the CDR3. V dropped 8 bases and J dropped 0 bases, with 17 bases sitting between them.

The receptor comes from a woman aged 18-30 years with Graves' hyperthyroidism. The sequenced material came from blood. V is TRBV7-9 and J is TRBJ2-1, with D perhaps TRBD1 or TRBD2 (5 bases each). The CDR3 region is CASYPGQAGSYNEQFF. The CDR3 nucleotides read TGTGCCAGCTACCCGGGGCAGGCCGGCTCCTACAATGAGCAGTTCTTC.